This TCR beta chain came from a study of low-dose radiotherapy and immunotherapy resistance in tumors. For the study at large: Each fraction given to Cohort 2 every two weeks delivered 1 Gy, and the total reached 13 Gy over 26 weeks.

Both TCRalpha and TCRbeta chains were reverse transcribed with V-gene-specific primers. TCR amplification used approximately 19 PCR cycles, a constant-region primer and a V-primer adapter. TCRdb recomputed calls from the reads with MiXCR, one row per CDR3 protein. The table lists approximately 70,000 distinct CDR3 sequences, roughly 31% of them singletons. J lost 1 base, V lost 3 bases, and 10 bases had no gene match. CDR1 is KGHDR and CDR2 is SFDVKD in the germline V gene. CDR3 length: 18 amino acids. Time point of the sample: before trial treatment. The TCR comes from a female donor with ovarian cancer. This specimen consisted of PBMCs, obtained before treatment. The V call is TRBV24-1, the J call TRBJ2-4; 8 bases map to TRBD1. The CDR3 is CATSDHPSQGAAKNIQYF. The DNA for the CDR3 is TGTGCCACCAGTGATCACCCCTCCCAGGGGGCGGCCAAAAACATTCAGTACTTC.